This entry lists 20 T cell receptor beta chains sequenced from one sample in a study of vaccination and CD4 T cells after COVID-19. Treatment denoted: approximately 11-day PBMC culture with coronavirus spike peptide pools or control peptides (ViraFEST assay). The antigens these receptors bind are not known. The Oncomine TCR Beta short-read assay was what sequenced the DNA obtained from cultured CD4+ T cells. MiXCR, run by TCRdb on the PCR reads, gives a single entry per CDR3 protein. In the table there are fewer than 15,000 distinct CDR3 sequences, 35% to 50% of which are singletons. The sequenced material came from CD4+ T cells from blood, cultured in vitro. The receptor set was obtained from a human donor who had recovered from COVID-19.

This clonotype was recorded a few times. The chain joins TRBV15 to TRBJ1-3, with no clear D. The V end lost 5 bases, the J end lost 0 bases, and 8 bases lay between the germline ends. CDR1 LNHNV and CDR2 YYDKDF come from the germline V gene (reference sequence). This CDR3 is built from 14 residues. DNA of the CDR3: TGTGCCACCAGCTCTACCCACTCTGGAAACACCATATATTTT. The encoded protein is CATSSTHSGNTIYF.

This sequence joins TRBV20-1 and TRBJ2-1; either TRBD1 or TRBD2 may supply D (6 bases each). The ends were cut back, 7 bases at V and 4 bases at J, with 17 bases in the middle. Germline V gene sequence: CDR1 DFQATT, CDR2 SNEGSKA (reference sequence). This CDR3 has 14 amino acids. The CDR3 DNA follows: TGCAGTGTTCCGGGGCAGGGGACTTACAATGAGCAGTTCTTC. This codes for CSVPGQGTYNEQFF.

This clonotype has a handful of counts. This chain uses TRBV7-2 with TRBJ2-4, with D unresolved. Trimming shortened V by 1 base and J by 0 bases, and 13 bases separated the two germline ends. CDR1 SGHTA and CDR2 FQGNSA come from the germline V gene. The CDR3 spans 17 residues. CDR3: CASSLGIGGLAKNIQYF. DNA of the CDR3: TGTGCCAGCAGCTTAGGGATCGGTGGGTTAGCCAAAAACATTCAGTACTTC.

V and J are TRBV19 and TRBJ2-1, with D possibly matching TRBD2 (5 bases). Trimming took off 2 bases at V and 6 bases at J, with 11 bases between the two ends. CDR1 and CDR2 (germline): LNHDA, SQIVND (reference sequence). This CDR3 region has 14 residues. CDR3 region: CASSIRGPSNEQFF. The DNA for the CDR3 is TGTGCCAGTAGTATAAGAGGGCCCAGCAATGAGCAGTTCTTC.

This clonotype was detected once. The CDR3 DNA reads TGTGCCAGCAGCCCGGGGTTTGGAAACACCATATATTTT. Translation gives CASSPGFGNTIYF. This chain connects TRBV3-1 to TRBJ1-3; no reliable D call. This CDR3 comprises 13 residues. Germline-derived CDR1 and CDR2 are LGHDT and YNNKEL (reference sequence). V was shortened by 4 bases and J by 3 bases, with 7 bases between the two germline ends.

This clonotype was recorded a few times. The chain carries TRBV18 and TRBJ2-2; D not certain. Germline CDR1 reads KGHSH; CDR2 reads LQKENI. The CDR3 has 14 amino acids. Trimming stripped 6 bases from V and 2 bases from J, with 10 bases between. This CDR3 reads CASSIPPNTGELFF. The CDR3 DNA follows: TGTGCCAGCTCGATTCCACCAAACACCGGGGAGCTGTTTTTT.

The V gene is TRBV19, the J gene TRBJ1-5, with 8 bases fitting TRBD1. This CDR3 region has 14 residues. Per germline, CDR1 LNHDA and CDR2 SQIVND (reference sequence). The junction had 6 bases not matched to a gene; V was cut back by 4 bases and J by 7 bases. The CDR3, as DNA: TGTGCCAGTAGTAGCTACAGGGGGGGACAGCCCCAGCATTTT. Its protein is CASSSYRGGQPQHF.

This chain connects TRBV2 to TRBJ2-5; D is possibly TRBD1 (6 bases). V lost 8 bases and J lost 3, with 19 bases in between. Germline CDR1 reads SNHLY; CDR2 reads FYNNEI. The CDR3 consists of 15 residues. The CDR3 DNA sequence: TGTGCCAGCTCCAAGCAACAGGGACCGGAAGAGACCCAGTACTTC. Translating gives CASSKQQGPEETQYF.

The genes are TRBV30 and TRBJ2-1; D not resolved. V was shortened by 2 bases and J by 10 bases, with 15 bases between the two germline ends. Germline assignment: CDR1 GTSNPN and CDR2 SVGIG (reference sequence). This CDR3 contains 13 residues. The CDR3 loop is CAWSYIPLGEQFF. The CDR3, as DNA: TGTGCCTGGAGTTATATACCTCTGGGGGAGCAGTTCTTC.

This chain uses TRBV6-2 or TRBV6-3 with TRBJ1-1, with no clear D. Germline values: CDR1 MNHEY, CDR2 SVGEGT. The CDR3 has 11 amino acids. Between the trimmed V and J ends, which lost 8 bases and 5 bases, there was a span of 9 bases. The DNA of the CDR3 is TGTGCCAGCCGGTTGGGGACTGAAGCTTTCTTT. This sequence encodes CASRLGTEAFF.

In its sample, this clonotype was seen once. The chain is built from TRBV5-1 and TRBJ1-2, with 8 bases identical to TRBD1. V was pared by 3 bases and J by 4 bases, with 2 bases of the junction left unmatched. Germline V gene data show CDR1 as SGHRS and CDR2 as YFSETQ. The CDR3 contains 13 residues. This CDR3 reads CASSSTGGYGYTF. CDR3 DNA sequence: TGCGCCAGCAGCTCTACAGGGGGCTATGGCTACACCTTC.

This clonotype was seen only a few times. The chain employs TRBV2 and TRBJ1-5; 7 bases agree with TRBD1. V gave up 6 bases and J gave up 10 bases; unmatched junction bases: 12. The CDR3 runs to 14 residues. In germline, CDR1 is SNHLY, CDR2 FYNNEI. The chain's CDR3 is CASRDSGGGDPQHF. The CDR3 DNA is TGTGCCAGCAGGGATTCCGGAGGGGGCGATCCCCAGCATTTT.

As DNA, the CDR3 is TGTGCCAGCAGGGCCAGGGGCTTCTCTGGAAACACCATATATTTT. The encoded protein is CASRARGFSGNTIYF. The chain recombines TRBV2 with TRBJ1-3, with a tentative D call TRBD1 (6 bases). Germline V CDR1 and CDR2: SNHLY, FYNNEI. Trimming stripped 6 bases from V and 0 bases from J, with 12 bases between. The CDR3 is 15 amino acids.

This clonotype was detected a few times. The CDR3 DNA reads as TGCAGTGCTAGCGACTCGGTAACAGGGCGCTATGGCTACACCTTC. It yields the protein CSASDSVTGRYGYTF. The rearrangement links TRBV20-1 to TRBJ1-2; the D gene is possibly TRBD1 (6 bases). Germline CDR1 DFQATT, CDR2 SNEGSKA (reference sequence). This CDR3 has 15 residues. Trimming shortened V by 3 bases and J by 4 bases, and 18 bases separated the two germline ends.

V is TRBV7-3 and J is TRBJ1-2; TRBD1 agrees at 10 bases. The V segment lost 2 bases and the J segment 8 bases; nucleotides outside the gene matches: 8. Germline-derived CDR1 and CDR2 are SGHTA and FQGTGA. The CDR3 sequence is 15 residues long. CDR3 sequence (DNA): TGTGCCAGCAGCTTATCCCAAGGGACAGGGGACGGCTACACCTTC. Protein sequence: CASSLSQGTGDGYTF.

The CDR3: CSARAKAVYNEQFF. The CDR3 DNA follows: TGCAGTGCTAGGGCCAAGGCCGTCTACAATGAGCAGTTCTTC. The chain combines TRBV20-1 with TRBJ2-1; D is uncertain. Between the trimmed V and J ends, which lost 3 bases and 3 bases, there was a span of 12 bases. The CDR3 covers 14 residues. Germline CDR1 and CDR2: DFQATT and SNEGSKA (reference sequence).

The chain joins TRBV20-1 to TRBJ1-1, with D hard to call. Germline-derived CDR1 and CDR2 are DFQATT and SNEGSKA (reference sequence). V gave up 5 bases and J gave up 6 bases, with 10 bases separating them. The CDR3 has 11 amino acids. CDR3 bases: TGCAGTGCTTTTTCTTACCCTGAAGCTTTCTTT. This encodes CSAFSYPEAFF.

The sample holds a few counts of this clonotype. The chain couples TRBV12-3 or TRBV12-4 to TRBJ1-2; D is unclear. V dropped 3 bases and J dropped 8 bases, with 19 bases sitting between them. This CDR3 has 15 residues. The CDR3 nucleotides are TGTGCCAGCAGTTTGGGATCGCGGCAGACACCCGGCTACACCTTC. It translates to CASSLGSRQTPGYTF.

This clonotype is judged medium-sized (0.01 to 0.1%). V gene TRBV6-1 combines with J gene TRBJ2-3; 8 positions agree with TRBD1. The CDR3 spans 14 residues. Germline V gene sequence: CDR1 MNHNS, CDR2 SASEGT. V shed 6 bases and J 4 bases; nucleotides not matched to a gene: 6. The CDR3 region is CASRPDRVSDTQYF. The CDR3 DNA reads TGTGCCAGCAGACCGGACAGGGTGTCAGATACGCAGTATTTT.

This clonotype was detected only a few times. V usage is TRBV21-1 and J usage is TRBJ2-7; the table's D call, TRBD1, has no DNA check behind it. TRBV21-1 is shown as a pseudogene. This CDR3 region has 17 residues. CDR3 amino acids: CASSELGQGVPRSEQYF. The CDR3, as DNA: TGTGCCAGCAGCGAATTGGGACAGGGGGTTCCAAGGAGCGAGCAGTACTTC.